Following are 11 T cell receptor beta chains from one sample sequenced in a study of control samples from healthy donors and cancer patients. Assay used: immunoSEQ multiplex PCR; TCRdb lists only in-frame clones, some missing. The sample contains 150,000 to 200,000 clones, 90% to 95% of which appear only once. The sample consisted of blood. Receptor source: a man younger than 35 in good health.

The CDR3 DNA sequence: TGTGCCAGCAGCGCCTATAGCTCTGGAAACACCATATATTTT. Translation gives CASSAYSSGNTIYF. The chain links TRBV2 to TRBJ1-3; D call uncertain. V lost 6 bases, J lost 0 bases, and 9 bases lay in between. CDR3 length equals 14 residues. CDR1 and CDR2 from the germline V gene are SNHLY and FYNNEI.

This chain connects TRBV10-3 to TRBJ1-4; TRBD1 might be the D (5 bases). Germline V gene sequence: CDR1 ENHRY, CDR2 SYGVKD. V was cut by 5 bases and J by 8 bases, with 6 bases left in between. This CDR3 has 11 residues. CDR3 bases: TGTGCCATCAGTCCAGGGGAAAAACTGTTTTTT. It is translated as CAISPGEKLFF.

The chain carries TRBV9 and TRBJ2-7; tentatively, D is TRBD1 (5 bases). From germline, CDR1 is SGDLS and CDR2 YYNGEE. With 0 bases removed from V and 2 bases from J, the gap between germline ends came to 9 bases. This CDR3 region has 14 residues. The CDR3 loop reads CASSVGTGAYEQYF. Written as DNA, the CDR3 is TGTGCCAGCAGCGTAGGAACAGGAGCCTACGAGCAGTACTTC.

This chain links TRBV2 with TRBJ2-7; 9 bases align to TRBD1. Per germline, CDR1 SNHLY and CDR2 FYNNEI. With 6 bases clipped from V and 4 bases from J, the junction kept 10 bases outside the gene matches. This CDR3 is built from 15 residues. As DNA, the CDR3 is TGTGCCAGCAGAGAAAGCCGGGACAGGGATTACGAGCAGTACTTC. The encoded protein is CASRESRDRDYEQYF.

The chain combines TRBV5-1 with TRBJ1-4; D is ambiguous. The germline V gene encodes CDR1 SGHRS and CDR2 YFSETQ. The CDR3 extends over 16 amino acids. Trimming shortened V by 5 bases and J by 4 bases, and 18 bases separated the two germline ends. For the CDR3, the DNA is TGCGCCAGCAGAAGGGTGGCAGGCCCTAGTAATGAAAAACTGTTTTTT. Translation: CASRRVAGPSNEKLFF.

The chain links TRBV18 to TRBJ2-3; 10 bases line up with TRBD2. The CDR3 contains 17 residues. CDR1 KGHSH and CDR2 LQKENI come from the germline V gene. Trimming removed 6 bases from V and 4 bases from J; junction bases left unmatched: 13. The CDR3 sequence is CASSISFATSGADTQYF. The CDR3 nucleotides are TGTGCCAGCTCCATTAGCTTTGCTACTAGCGGGGCAGATACGCAGTATTTT.

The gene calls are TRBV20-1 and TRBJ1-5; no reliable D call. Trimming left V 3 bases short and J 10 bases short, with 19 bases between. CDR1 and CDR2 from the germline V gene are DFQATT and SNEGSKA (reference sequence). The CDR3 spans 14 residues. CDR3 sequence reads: CSASSGGPERPQHF. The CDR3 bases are TGCAGTGCTAGTTCGGGCGGACCTGAAAGACCCCAGCATTTT.

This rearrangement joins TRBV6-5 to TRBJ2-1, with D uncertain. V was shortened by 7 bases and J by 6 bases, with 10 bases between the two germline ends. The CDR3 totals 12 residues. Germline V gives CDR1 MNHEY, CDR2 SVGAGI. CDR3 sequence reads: CASKSKSNEQFF. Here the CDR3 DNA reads TGTGCCAGCAAATCAAAGAGCAATGAGCAGTTCTTC.

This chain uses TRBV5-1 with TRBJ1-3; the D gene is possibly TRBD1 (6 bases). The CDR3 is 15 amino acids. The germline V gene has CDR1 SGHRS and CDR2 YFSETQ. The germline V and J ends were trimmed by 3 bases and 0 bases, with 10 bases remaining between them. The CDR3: CASSWGASSGNTIYF. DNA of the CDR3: TGCGCCAGCAGCTGGGGGGCGAGCTCTGGAAACACCATATATTTT.

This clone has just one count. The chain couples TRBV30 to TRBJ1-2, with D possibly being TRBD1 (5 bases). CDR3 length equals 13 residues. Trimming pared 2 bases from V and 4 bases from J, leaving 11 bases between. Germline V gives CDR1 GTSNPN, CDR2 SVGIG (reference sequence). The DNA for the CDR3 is TGTGCCTGGAGTAAAGGGACGGGCTATGGCTACACCTTC. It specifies CAWSKGTGYGYTF.

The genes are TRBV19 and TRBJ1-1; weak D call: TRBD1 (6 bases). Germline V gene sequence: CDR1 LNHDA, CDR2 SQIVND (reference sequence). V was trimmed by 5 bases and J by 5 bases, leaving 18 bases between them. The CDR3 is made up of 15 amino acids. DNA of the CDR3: TGTGCCAGTAGTCCCTCCGGGACAACCCAAACTGAAGCTTTCTTT. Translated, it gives CASSPSGTTQTEAFF.